This T cell receptor (beta chain) appears in the sequencing data of a study of beta chain features in type 1 diabetes. Study findings and constraints: Shortening that was moderate but significant affected the TCRB CDR3s of Type 1 diabetes patients in all four CD4+ subsets.

This clone was seen a handful of times. The antigen is not known. The study reverse transcribed the entire isolated RNA, so it sequenced expressed TCRB transcripts. Sequencing was performed with immunoSEQ multiplex PCR; in TCRdb, only in-frame clones are kept and a portion is missing. The sample yields about 360,000 clones, about 12% seen once. The germline V gene has CDR1 SGHDN and CDR2 FVKESK. V was clipped by 1 base and J by 3 bases, with 7 bases between them. The CDR3 is 13 residues long. The rearrangement links TRBV14 to TRBJ2-7, with a tentative D call TRBD2 (5 bases). This sequence originates from a woman between 18 and 29 years old with type 1 diabetes. The sequencing input was naive CD4+ T cells from blood. The CDR3 region is CASSQVGDYEQYF. The CDR3, as DNA: TGTGCCAGCAGCCAAGTGGGAGACTACGAGCAGTACTTC.